This is a list of T cell receptor beta chains from one sample in a study of blood T cells in healthy people across ages. TCRdb re-derived calls from the 5' RACE reads in MiXCR, one entry per CDR3 protein. The sample consists of about 1.1 million distinct CDR3 sequences, 35% to 45% of them appearing once. Sequencing was performed on blood. The source of these receptors is a man aged 18 to 35 in good health. CDR3s include the opening cysteine and the closing phenylalanine or tryptophan. The D gene is left open where the match is weak. The size of a clone is reported for some rows only, either as once, few or many, or as a class for expanded clones.

J gene | clone size | CDR3 length | V gene | D gene | CDR3 DNA | CDR3 protein
TRBJ2-1 | few | 15 | TRBV27 | TRBD1 | TGTGCCAGCACAGGACTCGGACAGGGGAGCAATGAGCAGTTCTTC | CASTGLGQGSNEQFF
TRBJ2-1 | . | 14 | TRBV2 | . | TGTGCCAGCAGTGAAGGGACTTCACACAATGAGCAGTTCTTC | CASSEGTSHNEQFF
TRBJ1-1 | . | 14 | TRBV12-5 | . | TGTGCTAGTGCCCCCAGGGAACGGAACACTGAAGCTTTCTTT | CASAPRERNTEAFF
TRBJ2-1 | . | 17 | TRBV11-2 | TRBD2 | TGTGCCAGCAGCTTTGCCCCTAGCGGGGGGGCCTACAATGAGCAGTTCTTC | CASSFAPSGGAYNEQFF
TRBJ2-5 | . | 18 | TRBV4-3 | TRBD2 | TGCGCCAGCAGCCAAGGAACACTAGCGGGGGGATCCGGTGAGACCCAGTACTTC | CASSQGTLAGGSGETQYF
TRBJ1-2 | few | 15 | TRBV6-2/TRBV6-3 | TRBD1 | TGTGCCAGCAGCCGCGGGACAGGACCTAACTATGGCTACACCTTC | CASSRGTGPNYGYTF
TRBJ2-1 | few | 18 | TRBV12-3/TRBV12-4 | TRBD2 | TGTGCCAGCAGTTTCCCCCGACTAGCGTCGGGGTGGGTATATGAGCAGTTCTTC | CASSFPRLASGWVYEQFF
TRBJ2-1 | . | 14 | TRBV27 | . | TGTGCCAGCAGTGTGGGAAGGACAACCAATGAGCAGTTCTTC | CASSVGRTTNEQFF
TRBJ1-5 | few | 15 | TRBV2 | . | TGTGCCAGCAGTGAGGGCCCCCTTAGCAATCAGCCCCAGCATTTT | CASSEGPLSNQPQHF
TRBJ2-3 | . | 16 | TRBV20-1 | TRBD2 | TGCAGTACCAGCCCTCTGCTAGCGGGGAAAACAGATACGCAGTATTTT | CSTSPLLAGKTDTQYF
TRBJ2-3 | many | 14 | TRBV12-3/TRBV12-4 | . | TGTGCCAGCAGCCTAAGGTCGGGCACAGATACGCAGTATTTT | CASSLRSGTDTQYF
TRBJ2-2 | . | 14 | TRBV5-8 | TRBD1 | TGTGCCAGCAGCCAAGGGGGCGACACCGGGGAGCTGTTTTTT | CASSQGGDTGELFF
TRBJ1-1 | . | 12 | TRBV29-1 | . | TGCAGCGTTGAAGATAGGTTAAGATGTGTTTTCTTT | CSVEDRLRCVFF
TRBJ1-2 | . | 14 | TRBV14 | . | TGTACCAGCAGCCAAGTGCATTGGGGCGTCGGCTACACCTTC | CTSSQVHWGVGYTF
TRBJ2-7 | . | 14 | TRBV6-2/TRBV6-3 | . | TGTGCCAGCAGTTACTCGGGCCGCCGCTACGAGCAGTACTTC | CASSYSGRRYEQYF
TRBJ1-1 | . | 16 | TRBV7-2 | . | TGTGCCAGCAGCTTATTGGGTGGAAGGGATCAGACTGAAGCTTTCTTT | CASSLLGGRDQTEAFF
TRBJ2-7 | few | 12 | TRBV2 | TRBD1 | TGTGCCAGCTTTGGGGGACAGTCCAAGCAGTACTTC | CASFGGQSKQYF
TRBJ2-3 | few | 14 | TRBV6-4 | . | TGTGCCAGCAGTGTCGGGCTGGAAGCAGATACGCAGTATTTT | CASSVGLEADTQYF
TRBJ2-3 | many | 16 | TRBV7-2 | . | TGTGCCAGCAGCTTGCAGGCGAGCGGTCCCACAGATACGCAGTATTTT | CASSLQASGPTDTQYF
TRBJ1-2 | . | 15 | TRBV20-1 | . | TGCAGTGCCCTACCCGGCGACAGATGGGACTATGGCTACACCTTC | CSALPGDRWDYGYTF
TRBJ1-1 | . | 15 | TRBV2 | TRBD1 | TGTGCCAGCAGTACTGTTGGGACAGGGGTCACTGAAGCTTTCTTT | CASSTVGTGVTEAFF
TRBJ2-7 | . | 16 | TRBV10-3 | . | TGTGCCATCAGCACAGGCACTAGTGAGGTAAAATCTGAGCAGTACTTC | CAISTGTSEVKSEQYF
TRBJ1-2 | . | 14 | TRBV20-1 | TRBD1 | TGCAGTGCTAGAGATAGGGACAGTAACTATGGCTACACCTTC | CSARDRDSNYGYTF
TRBJ2-7 | . | 15 | TRBV6-2/TRBV6-3 | . | TGTGCCAGCAGACGACTCGGGGGAGTCTACAATGAGCAGTACTTC | CASRRLGGVYNEQYF
TRBJ2-5 | many | 14 | TRBV25-1 | . | TGTGCCAGCAGTGGGGGGGACACCCAAGAGACCCAGTACTTC | CASSGGDTQETQYF
TRBJ2-1 | . | 14 | TRBV20-1 | TRBD2 | TGCAGTGCTAGACCGGGACTAGCTTTCAATGAGCAGTTCTTC | CSARPGLAFNEQFF